This note documents a single T cell receptor beta chain sequence. The V segment lost 7 bases and the J segment 1 base; nucleotides outside the gene matches: 8. Germline V CDR1 and CDR2: SGHDT, YYEEEE. CDR3 length: 16 residues. The data belong to a study of glioma-infiltrating T cells after dendritic cell vaccination. At the level of the study: Dendritic cells derived from monocytes and pulsed with autologous tumor lysate formed the vaccine.

Generated by immunoSEQ multiplex PCR, the TCRdb table keeps only in-frame clones and is missing some. The sample contains 70,000 to 95,000 clones, 80% to 90% of which appear only once. Time point denoted: after dendritic cell vaccination, including at tumor progression/relapse. The chain employs TRBV5-6 and TRBJ2-5; TRBD2 matches at 12 bases. This sequence originates from a human donor with glioblastoma. The sequencing here drew on blood, taken after dendritic cell vaccination. As DNA, the CDR3 is TGTGCCAGCGTCCCCGGGACTAGCGGGTTCCAAGAGACCCAGTACTTC. It specifies CASVPGTSGFQETQYF. The whole variable domain, filled in from reference TRBV5-6 and TRBJ2-5, reads DAGVTQSPTHLIKTRGQQVTLRCSPKSGHDTVSWYQQALGQGPQFIFQYYEEEERQRGNFPDRFSGHQFPNYSSELNVNALLLGDSALYLCASVPGTSGFQETQYFGPGTRLLVL.